This T cell receptor (beta chain) was profiled in a study of cytomegalovirus exposure and HLA in healthy donors. The germline V gene has CDR1 SNHLY and CDR2 FYNNEI. The ends lost 6 bases at V and 7 bases at J; junction bases unmatched: 8. The CDR3 sequence is 14 residues long. As regards this clone: Its antigen is as yet unknown.

Overall study results and limits: Indistinguishable V segments, including TRBV6-2 and TRBV6-3, were excluded. High sensitivity and specificity were reportedly achieved when the classifier diagnosed cytomegalovirus status. An apparent linkage of common viral pathogens to several of the most significant clusters emerged in a later analysis.

The donors comprised healthy bone marrow donors. Use of 60 Vbeta and 13 Jbeta primers characterized the PCR. Using immunoSEQ multiplex PCR, the repertoire was profiled, and TCRdb retains in-frame clones only, with some absent. The table records about 100,000 clones, approximately 72% of them present only once. Sequenced input: PBMCs. The gene calls are TRBV2 and TRBJ2-1, with 8 positions matching TRBD1. This receptor was taken from a female donor in good health and CMV-seropositive. CDR3 sequence reads: CASSGDRTSNEQFF. CDR3 nucleotides: TGTGCCAGCAGCGGGGACAGGACATCTAATGAGCAGTTCTTC. The whole variable domain, remainder taken from reference TRBV2 and TRBJ2-1, is EPEVTQTPSHQVTQMGQEVILRCVPISNHLYFYWYRQILGQKVEFLVSFYNNEISEKSEIFDDQFSVERPDGSNFTLKIRSTKLEDSAMYFCASSGDRTSNEQFFGPGTRLTVL.